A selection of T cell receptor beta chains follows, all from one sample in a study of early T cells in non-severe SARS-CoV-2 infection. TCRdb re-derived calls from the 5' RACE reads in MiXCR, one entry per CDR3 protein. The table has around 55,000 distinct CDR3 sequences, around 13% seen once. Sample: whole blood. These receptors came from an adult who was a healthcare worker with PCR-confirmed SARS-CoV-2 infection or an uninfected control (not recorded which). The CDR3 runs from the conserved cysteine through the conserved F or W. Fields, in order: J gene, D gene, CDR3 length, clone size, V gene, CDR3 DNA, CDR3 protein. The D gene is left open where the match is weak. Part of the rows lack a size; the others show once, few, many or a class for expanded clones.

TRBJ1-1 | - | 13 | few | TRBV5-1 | TGCGCCAGCACCCTACAGGAAAACACTGAAGCTTTCTTT | CASTLQENTEAFF
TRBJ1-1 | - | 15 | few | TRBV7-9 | TGTGCCAGCAGCTTAGGGCAGGGCACACGTGAGGAAGCTTTCTTT | CASSLGQGTREEAFF
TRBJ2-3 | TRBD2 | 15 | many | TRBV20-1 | TGCAGTGCTAGGGAGACTAGCGGGGGGGCAGATACGCAGTATTTT | CSARETSGGADTQYF
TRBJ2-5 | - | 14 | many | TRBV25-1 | TGTGCCAGCAGTGAATCAACAGCCTTTGGGACCCAGTACTTC | CASSESTAFGTQYF
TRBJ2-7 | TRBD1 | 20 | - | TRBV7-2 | TGTGCCAGCAGCTTACGTTCCCCGGGACAGGTTCACCCGAGCTCCTACGAGCAGTACTTC | CASSLRSPGQVHPSSYEQYF
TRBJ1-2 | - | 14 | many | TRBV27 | TGTGCCAGCAGTTTACTGCCGGGCAGCTATGGCTACACCTTC | CASSLLPGSYGYTF
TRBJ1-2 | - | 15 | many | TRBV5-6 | TGTGCCAGCAGCTTGAAGAGGGGAGCCAGGCTTGGCTACACCTTC | CASSLKRGARLGYTF
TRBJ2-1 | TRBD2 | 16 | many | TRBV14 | TGTGCCAGCAGCCGGGCGGGGGGTGCGGGCTACAATGAGCAGTTCTTC | CASSRAGGAGYNEQFF
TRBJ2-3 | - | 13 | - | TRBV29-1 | TGCAGCGTGGCACCTAGCGGCACAGATACGCAGTATTTT | CSVAPSGTDTQYF
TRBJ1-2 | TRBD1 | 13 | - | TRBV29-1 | TGCAGCGCCGAATGGGGACAGGGTAATGGCTACACCTTC | CSAEWGQGNGYTF
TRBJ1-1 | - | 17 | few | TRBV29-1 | TGCAGCGCTAAAGCAGGGGCCACTGGGCGGCTGAACACTGAAGCTTTCTTT | CSAKAGATGRLNTEAFF
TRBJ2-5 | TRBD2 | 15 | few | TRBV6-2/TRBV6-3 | TGTGCCAGCAGAAACCCGGGACTAGCGGTAGAGACCCAGTACTTC | CASRNPGLAVETQYF
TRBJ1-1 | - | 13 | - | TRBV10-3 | TGTGCCATCACCCGGGACAAAAACACTGAAGCTTTCTTT | CAITRDKNTEAFF
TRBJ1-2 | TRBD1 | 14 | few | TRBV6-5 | TGTGCCAGCAGTTACAGGGACAGAAACTATGGCTACACCTTC | CASSYRDRNYGYTF
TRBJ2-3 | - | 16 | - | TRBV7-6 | TGTGCCAGCAGCCCTAGTGGGGGGCCGAGGACAGATACGCAGTATTTT | CASSPSGGPRTDTQYF
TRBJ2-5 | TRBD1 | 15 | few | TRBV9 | TGTGCCAGCAGCAAGACAGGGGGCCCACAAGAGACCCAGTACTTC | CASSKTGGPQETQYF
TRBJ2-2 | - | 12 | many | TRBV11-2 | TGTGCCAGCAGACTAGGGCCCGGGGAGCTGTTTTTT | CASRLGPGELFF
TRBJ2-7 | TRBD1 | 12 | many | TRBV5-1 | TGCGCCAGCAGAGGGACAGCCTACGAGCAGTACTTC | CASRGTAYEQYF
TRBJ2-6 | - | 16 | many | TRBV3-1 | TGTGCCAGCAGCCCACGGACAGAGGCTGGGGCCAACGTCCTGACTTTC | CASSPRTEAGANVLTF
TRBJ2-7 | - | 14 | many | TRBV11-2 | TGTGCCAGCAGCCCAGTGAGGGGCACCTACGAGCAGTACTTC | CASSPVRGTYEQYF
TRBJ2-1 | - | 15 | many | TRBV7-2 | TGTGCCAGCAGCCCAGGCGGGGACCCCTACAATGAGCAGTTCTTC | CASSPGGDPYNEQFF
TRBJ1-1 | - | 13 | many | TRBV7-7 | TGTGCTAGCAGCTCGACCGAGAACACTGAAGCTTTCTTT | CASSSTENTEAFF
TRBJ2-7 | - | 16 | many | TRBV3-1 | TGTGCCAGCAGCCAAGAGGATTTTACAGGGCCCTACGAGCAGTACTTC | CASSQEDFTGPYEQYF
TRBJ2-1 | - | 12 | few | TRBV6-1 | TGTGCCAGCAGTCCTCCTTCTAGGGGTGGGCTCTTC | CASSPPSRGGLF
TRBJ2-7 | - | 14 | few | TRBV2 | TGTGCCAGCCTTGGGACCCAGCCTACCTACGAGCAGTACTTC | CASLGTQPTYEQYF
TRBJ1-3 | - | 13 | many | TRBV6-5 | TGTGCCAGCAGAGATGGGCCAGGAAACACCATATATTTT | CASRDGPGNTIYF
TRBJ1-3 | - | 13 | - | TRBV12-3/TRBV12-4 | TGTGCCAGCAGTGATGCCGCATTAAACACCATATATTTT | CASSDAALNTIYF
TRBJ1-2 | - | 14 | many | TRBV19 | TGTGCCAGTAGTACAGGGACCGCGGGTACGGAACGGACCTTC | CASSTGTAGTERTF
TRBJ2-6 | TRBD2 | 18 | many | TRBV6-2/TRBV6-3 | TGTGCCAGCAGTCACCCCCGGGGGGAGAGCTCTGGGGCCAACGTCCTGACTTTC | CASSHPRGESSGANVLTF
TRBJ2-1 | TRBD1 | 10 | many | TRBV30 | TGTGCCTGGAAAGGGGGCGAGCAGTTCTTC | CAWKGGEQFF
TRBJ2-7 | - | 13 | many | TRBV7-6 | TGTGCCAGCAGCTTTGTTTTAAGCGACGAGCAGTACTTC | CASSFVLSDEQYF
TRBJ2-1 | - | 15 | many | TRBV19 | TGTGCCAGTAGTATATCGGGAACGAGATACAATGAGCAGTTCTTC | CASSISGTRYNEQFF
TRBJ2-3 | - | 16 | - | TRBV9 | TGTGCCAGCAGCCCGTCGAGGGGGACTAGCACAGATACGCAGTATTTT | CASSPSRGTSTDTQYF
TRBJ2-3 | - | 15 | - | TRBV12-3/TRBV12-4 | TGTGCCAGCAGTTCCGGGTCCCGGGCCCCAGATACGCAGTATTTT | CASSSGSRAPDTQYF
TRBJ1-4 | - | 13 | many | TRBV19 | TGTGCCAGTAGTATGGGTGGGCCCGAAAAACTGTTTTTT | CASSMGGPEKLFF
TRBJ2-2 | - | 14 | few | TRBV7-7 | TGTGCTAGCAGCTTAGTTGAGAACACCGGGGAGCTGTTTTTT | CASSLVENTGELFF
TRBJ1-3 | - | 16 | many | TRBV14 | TGTGCCAGCAGCCCAGCGTTCCCGAGCTCTGGAAACACCATATATTTT | CASSPAFPSSGNTIYF
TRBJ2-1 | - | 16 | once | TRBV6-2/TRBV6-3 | TGTGCCAGCACTCCCCGCAAGGGACACTCCTACAATGAGCAGTTCTTC | CASTPRKGHSYNEQFF
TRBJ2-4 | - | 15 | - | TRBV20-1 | TGCAGTGCTCCTAGCTCAGTGACCAAGAAAAACATTCAGTACTTC | CSAPSSVTKKNIQYF
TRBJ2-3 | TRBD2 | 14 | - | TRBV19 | TGTGCCAGTAGAAGCGGGGGCTTCACAGATACGCAGTATTTT | CASRSGGFTDTQYF
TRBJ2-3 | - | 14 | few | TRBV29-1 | TGCAGCGTTCCCCGGGAAGGGAGGACAGATACGCAGTATTTT | CSVPREGRTDTQYF
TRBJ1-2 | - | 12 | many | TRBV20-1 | TGCAGTGCTTGGACAGATGGCTATGGCTACACCTTC | CSAWTDGYGYTF
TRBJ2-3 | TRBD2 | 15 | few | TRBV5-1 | TGCGCCAGCAGACCTCCGACTAGCGGGGGCGATACGCAGTATTTT | CASRPPTSGGDTQYF
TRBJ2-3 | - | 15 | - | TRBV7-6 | TGTGCCAGCAGCTTAAACCTTCTGGGGATGGGTACGCAGTATTTT | CASSLNLLGMGTQYF
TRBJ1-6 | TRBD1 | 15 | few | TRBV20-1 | TGCAGTGCTAGCCGGGACAGGGGCGAGTATTCACCCCTCCACTTT | CSASRDRGEYSPLHF
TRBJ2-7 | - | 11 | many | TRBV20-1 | TGCAGTGCTGGAGCGACCTACGAGCAGTACTTC | CSAGATYEQYF
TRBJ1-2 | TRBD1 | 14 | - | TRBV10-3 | TGTGCCATCAGGGGGGGACAGGGACTGGATGGCTACACCTTC | CAIRGGQGLDGYTF
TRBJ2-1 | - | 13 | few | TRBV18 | TGTGCCAGCTCACCGAATTCATTGAATGAGCAGTTCTTC | CASSPNSLNEQFF
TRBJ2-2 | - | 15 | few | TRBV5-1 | TGCGCCAGCAGACCGACAGACACGAACACCGGGGAGCTGTTTTTT | CASRPTDTNTGELFF
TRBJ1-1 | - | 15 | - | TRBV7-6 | TGTGCCAGCAGCTTAGCGCCGGCTTTGAACACTGAAGCTTTCTTT | CASSLAPALNTEAFF
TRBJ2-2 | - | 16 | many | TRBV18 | TGTGCCAGCTCACCACTGGCGGGGCAGAACACCGGGGAGCTGTTTTTT | CASSPLAGQNTGELFF
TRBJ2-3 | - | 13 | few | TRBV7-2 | TGTGCCAGCAGCTCCCCCGGCATGGGTACGCAGTATTTT | CASSSPGMGTQYF